This T cell receptor (beta chain) was recorded in a study of CD8+ T cells in alopecia areata. V gave up 3 bases and J gave up 7 bases, with 7 bases separating them. Per germline, CDR1 MNHEY and CDR2 SMNVEV (reference sequence). The length of the CDR3 is 12 residues. Regarding the study as a whole: Patients showed less clear TCR sequence sharing than mice, possibly partly because of HLA diversity. Among the cells sequenced in scalp samples are also the resident alphabeta T cells of normal skin.

Only one count was recorded for this clone. What it recognizes is unknown. Following RNA extraction, reverse transcription yielded cDNA that acted as the sequencing template. Produced via immunoSEQ multiplex PCR; TCRdb's table is partial and in-frame only. Among approximately 180,000 clones listed, roughly 70% were seen once. This sequence originates from a human donor with alopecia areata. The sample consisted of CD8+ T cells sorted from blood, taken at week 0. V and J are TRBV27 and TRBJ2-1, with D possibly being TRBD1 (6 bases). This CDR3 reads CASSLDRNEQFF. The DNA for the CDR3 is TGTGCCAGCAGTTTGGACAGAAATGAGCAGTTCTTC.